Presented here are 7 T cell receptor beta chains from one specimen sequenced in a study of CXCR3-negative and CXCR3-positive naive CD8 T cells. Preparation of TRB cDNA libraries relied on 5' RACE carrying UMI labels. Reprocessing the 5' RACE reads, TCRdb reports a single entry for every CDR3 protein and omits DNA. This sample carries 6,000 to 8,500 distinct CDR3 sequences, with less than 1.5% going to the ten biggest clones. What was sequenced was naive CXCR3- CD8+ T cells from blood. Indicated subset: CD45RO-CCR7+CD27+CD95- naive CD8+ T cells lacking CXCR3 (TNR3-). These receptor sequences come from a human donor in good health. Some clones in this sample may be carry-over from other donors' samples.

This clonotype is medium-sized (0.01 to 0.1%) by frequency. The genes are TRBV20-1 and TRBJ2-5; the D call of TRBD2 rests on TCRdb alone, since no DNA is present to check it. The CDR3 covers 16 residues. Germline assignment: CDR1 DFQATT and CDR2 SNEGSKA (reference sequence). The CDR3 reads CSAREKREVERWTQYF.

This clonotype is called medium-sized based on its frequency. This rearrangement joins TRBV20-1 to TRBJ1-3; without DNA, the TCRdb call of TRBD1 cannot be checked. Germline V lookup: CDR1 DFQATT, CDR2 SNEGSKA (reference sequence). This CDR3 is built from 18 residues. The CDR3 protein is CSARPGGGLLYSGNTIYF.

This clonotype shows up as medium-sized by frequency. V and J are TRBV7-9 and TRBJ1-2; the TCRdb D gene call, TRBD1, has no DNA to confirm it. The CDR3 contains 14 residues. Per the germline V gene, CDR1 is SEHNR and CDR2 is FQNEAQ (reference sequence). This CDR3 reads CATNPAGYRGGYTF. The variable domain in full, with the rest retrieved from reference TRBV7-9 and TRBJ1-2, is DTGVSQNPRHKITKRGQNVTFRCDPISEHNRLYWYRQTLGQGPEFLTYFQNEAQLEKSRLLSDRFSAERPKGSFSTLEIQRTEQGDSAMYLCATNPAGYRGGYTFGSGTRLTVV.

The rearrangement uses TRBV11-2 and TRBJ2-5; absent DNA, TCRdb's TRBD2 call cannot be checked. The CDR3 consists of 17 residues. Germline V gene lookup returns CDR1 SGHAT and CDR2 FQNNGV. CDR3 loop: CASSLTPGLADQETQYF.

The chain's CDR3 is CASSPTGSLSSYNEQFF. V usage is TRBV18 and J usage is TRBJ2-1; TCRdb indicates TRBD1, and absent DNA this call remains unverified. There are 17 residues in the CDR3. Germline values: CDR1 KGHSH, CDR2 LQKENI. Using reference TRBV18 and TRBJ2-1 for the parts outside the CDR3, the full variable domain is NAGVMQNPRHLVRRRGQEARLRCSPMKGHSHVYWYRQLPEEGLKFMVYLQKENIIDESGMPKERFSAEFPKEGPSILRIQQVVRGDSAAYFCASSPTGSLSSYNEQFFGPGTRLTVL.

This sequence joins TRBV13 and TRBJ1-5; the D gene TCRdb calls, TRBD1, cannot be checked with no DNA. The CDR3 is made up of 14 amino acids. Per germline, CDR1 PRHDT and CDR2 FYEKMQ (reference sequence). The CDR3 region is CASSAGKTDQPQHF.

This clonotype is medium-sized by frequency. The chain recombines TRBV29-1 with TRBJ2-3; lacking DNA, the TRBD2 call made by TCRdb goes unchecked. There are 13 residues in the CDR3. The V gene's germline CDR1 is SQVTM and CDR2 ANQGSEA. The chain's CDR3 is CSVEAGEADTQYF.